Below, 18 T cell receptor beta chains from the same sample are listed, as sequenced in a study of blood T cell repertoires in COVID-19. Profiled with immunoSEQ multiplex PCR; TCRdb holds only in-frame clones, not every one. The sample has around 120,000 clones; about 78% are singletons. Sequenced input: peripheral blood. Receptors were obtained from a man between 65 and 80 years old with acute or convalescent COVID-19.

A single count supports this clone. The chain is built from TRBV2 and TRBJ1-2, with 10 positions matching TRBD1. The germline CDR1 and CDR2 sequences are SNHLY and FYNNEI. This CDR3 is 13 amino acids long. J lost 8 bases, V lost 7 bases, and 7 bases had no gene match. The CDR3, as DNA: TGTGCCAGCACAGAGGACAGGGGGAACGGCTACACCTTC. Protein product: CASTEDRGNGYTF.

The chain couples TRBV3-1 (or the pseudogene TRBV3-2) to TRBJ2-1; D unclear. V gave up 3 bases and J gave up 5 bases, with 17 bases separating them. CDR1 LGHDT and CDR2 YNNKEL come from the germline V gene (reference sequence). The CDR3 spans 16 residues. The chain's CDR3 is CASSQKVLLENNEQFF. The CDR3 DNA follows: TGTGCCAGCAGCCAGAAAGTCCTATTGGAGAACAATGAGCAGTTCTTC.

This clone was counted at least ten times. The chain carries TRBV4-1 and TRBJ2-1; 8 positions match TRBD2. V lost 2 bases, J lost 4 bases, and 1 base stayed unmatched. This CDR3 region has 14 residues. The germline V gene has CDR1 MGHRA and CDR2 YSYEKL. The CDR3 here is CASSQIAGYNEQFF. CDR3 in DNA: TGCGCCAGCAGCCAAATAGCGGGGTACAATGAGCAGTTCTTC.

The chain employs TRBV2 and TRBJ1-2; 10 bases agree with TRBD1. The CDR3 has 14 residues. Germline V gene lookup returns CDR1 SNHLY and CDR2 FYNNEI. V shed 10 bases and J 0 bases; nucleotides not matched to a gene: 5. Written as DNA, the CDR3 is TGTGCCAACACAGGGACAGGGGCTAACTATGGCTACACCTTC. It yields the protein CANTGTGANYGYTF.

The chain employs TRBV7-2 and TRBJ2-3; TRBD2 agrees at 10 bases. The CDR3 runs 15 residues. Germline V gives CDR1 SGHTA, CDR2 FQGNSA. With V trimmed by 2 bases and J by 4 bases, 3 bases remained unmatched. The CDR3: CASSLKSGGADTQYF. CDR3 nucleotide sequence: TGTGCCAGCAGCTTAAAGAGCGGGGGGGCAGATACGCAGTATTTT.

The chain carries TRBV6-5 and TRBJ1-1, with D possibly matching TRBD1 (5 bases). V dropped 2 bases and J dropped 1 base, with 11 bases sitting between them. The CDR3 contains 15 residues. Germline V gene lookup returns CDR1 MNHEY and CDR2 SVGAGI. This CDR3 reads CASSYGGAGNTEAFF. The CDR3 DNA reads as TGTGCCAGCAGTTACGGAGGGGCCGGGAACACTGAAGCTTTCTTT.

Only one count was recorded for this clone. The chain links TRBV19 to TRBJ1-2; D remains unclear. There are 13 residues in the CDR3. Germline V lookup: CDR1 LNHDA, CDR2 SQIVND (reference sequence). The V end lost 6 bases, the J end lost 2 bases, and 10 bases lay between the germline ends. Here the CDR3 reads CASSPHLNYGYTF. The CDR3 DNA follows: TGTGCCAGTAGCCCCCATTTGAACTATGGCTACACCTTC.

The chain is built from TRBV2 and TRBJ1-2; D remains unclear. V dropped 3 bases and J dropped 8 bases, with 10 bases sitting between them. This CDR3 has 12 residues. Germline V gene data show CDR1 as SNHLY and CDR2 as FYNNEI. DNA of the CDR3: TGTGCCAGCAGTGAGTCCCCGGTCGGCTACACCTTC. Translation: CASSESPVGYTF.

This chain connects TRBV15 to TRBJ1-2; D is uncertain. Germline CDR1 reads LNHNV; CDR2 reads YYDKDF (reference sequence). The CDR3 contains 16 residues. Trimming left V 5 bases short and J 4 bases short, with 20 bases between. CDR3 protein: CATSPRTPDAAYGYTF. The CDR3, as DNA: TGTGCCACCAGCCCCCGAACTCCTGACGCGGCCTATGGCTACACCTTC.

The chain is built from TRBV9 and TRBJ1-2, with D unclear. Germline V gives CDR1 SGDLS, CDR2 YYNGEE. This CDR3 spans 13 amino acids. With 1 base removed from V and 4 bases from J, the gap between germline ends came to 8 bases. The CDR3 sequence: CASSVTGSYGYTF. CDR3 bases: TGTGCCAGCAGCGTAACTGGTTCCTATGGCTACACCTTC.

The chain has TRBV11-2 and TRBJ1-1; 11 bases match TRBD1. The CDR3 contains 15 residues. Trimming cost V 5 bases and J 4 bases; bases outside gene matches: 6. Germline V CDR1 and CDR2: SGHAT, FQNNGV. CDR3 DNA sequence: TGTGCCAGCAGCCCGAGGGACAGGGGGACCACTGAAGCTTTCTTT. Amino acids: CASSPRDRGTTEAFF.

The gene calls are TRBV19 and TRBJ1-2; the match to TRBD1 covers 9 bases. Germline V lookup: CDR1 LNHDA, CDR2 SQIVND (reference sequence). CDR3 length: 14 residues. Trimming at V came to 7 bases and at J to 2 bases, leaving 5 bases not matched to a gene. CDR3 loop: CASTHRGQNYGYTF. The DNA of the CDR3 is TGTGCCAGTACCCACAGGGGGCAGAACTATGGCTACACCTTC.

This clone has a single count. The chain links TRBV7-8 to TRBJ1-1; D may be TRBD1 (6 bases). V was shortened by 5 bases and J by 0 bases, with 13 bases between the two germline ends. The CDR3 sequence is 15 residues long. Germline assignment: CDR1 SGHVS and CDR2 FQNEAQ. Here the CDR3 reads CASSLVRGMNTEAFF. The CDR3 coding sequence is TGTGCCAGCAGCCTAGTCAGGGGCATGAACACTGAAGCTTTCTTT.

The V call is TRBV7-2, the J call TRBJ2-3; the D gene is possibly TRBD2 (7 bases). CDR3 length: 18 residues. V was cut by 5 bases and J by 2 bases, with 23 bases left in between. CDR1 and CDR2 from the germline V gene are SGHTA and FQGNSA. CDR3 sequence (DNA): TGTGCCAGCAGCAGCCCCAAGGGAAGGGGGGGGTACACAGATACGCAGTATTTT. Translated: CASSSPKGRGGYTDTQYF.

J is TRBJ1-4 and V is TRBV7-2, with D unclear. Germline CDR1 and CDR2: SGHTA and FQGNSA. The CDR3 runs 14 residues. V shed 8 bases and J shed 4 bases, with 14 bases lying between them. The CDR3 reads CASAAARDNEKLFF. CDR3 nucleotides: TGTGCCAGCGCTGCCGCGAGGGATAATGAAAAACTGTTTTTT.

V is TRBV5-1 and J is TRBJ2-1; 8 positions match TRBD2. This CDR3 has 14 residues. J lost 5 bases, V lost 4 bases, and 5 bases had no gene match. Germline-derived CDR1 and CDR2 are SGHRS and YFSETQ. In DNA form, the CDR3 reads TGCGCCAGCAGCACGGGGGGGTCGGACAATGAGCAGTTCTTC. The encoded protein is CASSTGGSDNEQFF.

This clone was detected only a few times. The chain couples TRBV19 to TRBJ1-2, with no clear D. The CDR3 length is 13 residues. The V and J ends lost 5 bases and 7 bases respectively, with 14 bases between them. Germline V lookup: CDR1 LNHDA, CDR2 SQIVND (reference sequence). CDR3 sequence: CASSLAVRSGYTF. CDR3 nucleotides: TGTGCCAGTAGTCTCGCGGTTCGGAGTGGCTACACCTTC. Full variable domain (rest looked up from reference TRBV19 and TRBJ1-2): DGGITQSPKYLFRKEGQNVTLSCEQNLNHDAMYWYRQDPGQGLRLIYYSQIVNDFQKGDIAEGYSVSREKKESFPLTVTSAQKNPTAFYLCASSLAVRSGYTFGSGTRLTVV.

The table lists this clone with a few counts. CDR3: CASNRGGGPYNEQFF. CDR3 DNA sequence: TGTGCCAGCAACCGGGGGGGCGGACCTTACAATGAGCAGTTCTTC. The chain combines TRBV28 with TRBJ2-1, with 8 bases matching TRBD2. This CDR3 contains 15 residues. CDR1 and CDR2 (germline): MDHEN, SYDVKM. The V gene end was trimmed by 7 bases and the J gene end by 4 bases; junction bases not matched to a gene: 9.